What follows are 20 T cell receptor beta chains derived from one specimen sequenced in a study of T cell repertoires in aging, cancer and after chemotherapy. Multiplex touch-down PCR with TRB-A/B primers amplified rearranged V-D-J TRB sequences. TCRdb used MiXCR to reprocess the multiplex PCR reads, holding one entry per CDR3 protein. The data show a few thousand distinct CDR3 sequences, around a quarter seen once. The template was genomic DNA from peripheral blood, not RNA. Sequencing was done on a sample of blood. All receptors derive from a human donor in good health.

This clonotype qualifies as medium-sized. This sequence joins TRBV6-6 and TRBJ2-5; D could derive from TRBD1 or TRBD2 (6 bases each). Germline CDR1 MNHNY, CDR2 SVGAGI (reference sequence). The CDR3 loop spans 12 amino acids. Trimming stripped 8 bases from V and 5 bases from J, with 12 bases between. CDR3 DNA sequence: TGTGCCAGCTTGGAAGGGGGGGAGACCCAGTACTTC. Protein sequence: CASLEGGETQYF.

This clonotype was counted a few times. The chain recombines TRBV18 with TRBJ2-1, with TRBD2 matching over 7 bases. The CDR3 has 15 residues. Germline values: CDR1 KGHSH, CDR2 LQKENI. J was trimmed by 3 bases and V by 3 bases; bases with no gene match: 5. The CDR3 coding sequence is TGTGCCAGCTCACCCTCTAGCGGAGACTACAATGAGCAGTTCTTC. Encoded protein: CASSPSSGDYNEQFF.

Relative to its sample, this clonotype is medium-sized (0.01 to 0.1%). CDR3 sequence (DNA): TGCAGTGCTAGGGATCTTCCGGGACAGGGTTACTACGAGCAGTACTTC. This gives the protein CSARDLPGQGYYEQYF. V gene TRBV20-1 combines with J gene TRBJ2-7, with 9 bases lining up with TRBD1. Germline loops: CDR1 DFQATT, CDR2 SNEGSKA (reference sequence). Trimming took 3 bases from V and 3 from J; bases not matched to a gene: 12. The CDR3 covers 16 residues.

Worth noting for this clonotype: This may be a read error: a much more frequent sequence differs by one nucleotide. The chain has TRBV6-1 and TRBJ2-3; D remains unclear. From germline, CDR1 is MNHNS and CDR2 SASEGT. The CDR3 has 16 residues. Trimming shortened V by 3 bases and J by 1 base, and 14 bases separated the two germline ends. CDR3 DNA sequence: TGTGCCAGCAGTGAGGTAGTTTCAGTCGGCACAGATACGCAGTATTTT. This codes for CASSEVVSVGTDTQYF.

This clonotype is medium-sized in the sample. The V call is TRBV27, the J call TRBJ1-5; no clear D. This CDR3 comprises 15 residues. The germline V gene has CDR1 MNHEY and CDR2 SMNVEV (reference sequence). V was trimmed by 5 bases and J by 0 bases, leaving 11 bases between them. The CDR3 is CASSLNTDSNQPQHF. CDR3 nucleotides: TGTGCCAGCAGTCTGAACACAGATAGCAATCAGCCCCAGCATTTT.

J is TRBJ2-1 and V is TRBV7-2, with 13 nucleotides matching TRBD2. There are 17 residues in the CDR3. The V gene's germline CDR1 is SGHTA and CDR2 FQGNSA. The V segment lost 5 bases and the J segment 5 bases; nucleotides outside the gene matches: 9. The CDR3: CASSPRGGLAGDNEQFF. CDR3 DNA sequence: TGTGCCAGCAGCCCACGAGGAGGACTAGCGGGAGACAATGAGCAGTTCTTC.

Regarding this clonotype: This may stem from a read error, because a much larger clone lies one nucleotide away. The rearrangement uses TRBV7-2 and TRBJ1-1; the D is unclear. CDR3 length: 12 residues. Trimming stripped 2 bases from V and 12 bases from J, with 13 bases between. Germline V lookup: CDR1 SGHTA, CDR2 FQGNSA. CDR3: CASSLTLEATFF. In DNA form, the CDR3 reads TGTGCCAGCAGCTTAACCCTGGAGGCGACTTTCTTT.

V usage is TRBV4-2 and J usage is TRBJ2-3, with D perhaps TRBD2 (6 bases). The CDR3 has 15 amino acids. V was trimmed by 3 bases and J by 3 bases, leaving 13 bases between them. The germline gives CDR1 LGHNA, CDR2 YNFKEQ. CDR3 loop: CASSQKEGSTDTQYF. Here the CDR3 DNA reads TGTGCCAGCAGCCAGAAGGAGGGGTCGACAGATACGCAGTATTTT.

Judged by abundance, this clonotype is medium-sized. The V call is TRBV6-5, the J call TRBJ2-7; 9 bases are shared with TRBD1. With V trimmed by 5 bases and J by 6 bases, 2 bases remained unmatched. Germline V gene data show CDR1 as MNHEY and CDR2 as SVGAGI. This CDR3 has 12 residues. The CDR3 bases are TGTGCCAGCAGTCCGGACAGGGGCGAGCAGTACTTC. Translating gives CASSPDRGEQYF.

This clonotype is medium-sized in the sample. The chain is built from TRBV15 and TRBJ2-6; D remains unclear. The CDR3 sequence is 16 residues long. Trimming removed 0 bases at V and 0 bases at J, with 6 bases between. Germline-derived CDR1 and CDR2 are LNHNV and YYDKDF (reference sequence). Written as DNA, the CDR3 is TGTGCCACCAGCAGAGATTGGGGCTCTGGGGCCAACGTCCTGACTTTC. It encodes CATSRDWGSGANVLTF.

This clonotype is labeled medium-sized (0.01 to 0.1%). The chain couples TRBV12-3 or TRBV12-4 to TRBJ1-1; D is undetermined. Between the trimmed V and J ends, which lost 5 bases and 1 base, there was a span of 8 bases. The CDR3 length is 13 residues. The CDR3 reads CASSPYGNTEAFF. Here the CDR3 DNA reads TGTGCCAGCAGTCCGTACGGGAACACTGAAGCTTTCTTT.

By sample fraction, this clonotype is medium-sized (0.01 to 0.1%). The rearrangement uses TRBV6-2 or TRBV6-3 and TRBJ2-3; D is ambiguous. Germline CDR1 reads MNHEY; CDR2 reads SVGEGT. V dropped 2 bases and J dropped 4 bases, with 1 base sitting between them. The CDR3 spans 11 residues. For the CDR3, the DNA is TGTGCCAGCAGTTACCCAGATACGCAGTATTTT. As protein: CASSYPDTQYF.

The V call is TRBV20-1, the J call TRBJ1-2; 7 bases are shared with TRBD1. Germline CDR1 reads DFQATT; CDR2 reads SNEGSKA (reference sequence). The CDR3 is made up of 13 amino acids. The ends lost 5 bases at V and 8 bases at J; junction bases unmatched: 11. CDR3 nucleotide sequence: TGCAGTGCTTGGGACAGTGTTGCAGAAGGCTACACCTTC. Residues: CSAWDSVAEGYTF.

The J gene is TRBJ2-3, the V gene TRBV12-3 or TRBV12-4, with 10 bases fitting TRBD2. The CDR3 is 14 residues long. The J segment lost 4 bases and the V segment lost 5 bases, leaving 3 bases of the junction unmatched. The CDR3 sequence is CASSQREGPDTQYF. In DNA form, the CDR3 reads TGTGCCAGCAGTCAGCGGGAGGGCCCAGATACGCAGTATTTT.

Only a few counts were recorded for this clonotype. The rearrangement links TRBV12-3 or TRBV12-4 to TRBJ2-5; perhaps D is TRBD1 or TRBD2 (5 bases each). The CDR3 extends over 14 amino acids. The germline V and J ends were trimmed by 6 bases and 5 bases, with 16 bases remaining between them. The CDR3 region has the DNA TGTGCCAGCAGCCATCTGAGGGGTCGGGAGACCCAGTACTTC. Translation gives CASSHLRGRETQYF.

This rearrangement joins TRBV7-3 to TRBJ2-3; 9 bases are a match to TRBD2. Germline V gene sequence: CDR1 SGHTA, CDR2 FQGTGA. This CDR3 is 15 amino acids long. The ends lost 5 bases at V and 0 bases at J; junction bases unmatched: 3. CDR3 DNA: TGTGCCAGCAGCATGACTAGCGGTAGCACAGATACGCAGTATTTT. It codes for CASSMTSGSTDTQYF.

Sample share makes this clonotype medium-sized. The chain recombines TRBV6-5 with TRBJ2-7; the match to TRBD1 covers 9 bases. The CDR3 consists of 13 residues. With 5 bases clipped from V and 4 bases from J, the junction kept 3 bases outside the gene matches. Germline V CDR1 and CDR2: MNHEY, SVGAGI. The CDR3 loop is CASSPGTGYEQYF. For the CDR3, the DNA is TGTGCCAGCAGTCCCGGGACAGGGTACGAGCAGTACTTC.

The chain joins TRBV11-2 to TRBJ2-7; possible D gene TRBD1, 7 bases. The germline V and J ends were trimmed by 7 bases and 3 bases, with 16 bases remaining between them. Germline-derived CDR1 and CDR2 are SGHAT and FQNNGV. The CDR3 extends over 14 amino acids. In nucleotides, the CDR3 is TGTGCCAGCACCGGGGGACAGCGAGACTACGAGCAGTACTTC. Its protein product is CASTGGQRDYEQYF.

This clonotype is medium-sized (0.01 to 0.1%). The V gene is TRBV13, the J gene TRBJ1-1; 8 bases agree with TRBD1. The V and J ends lost 4 bases and 11 bases, in that order; junction bases with no gene match: 12. Germline CDR1 reads PRHDT; CDR2 reads FYEKMQ (reference sequence). CDR3 length: 14 amino acids. CDR3 in amino acids: CASSYSDRGVSAFF. DNA for the CDR3: TGTGCCAGCAGCTACAGTGACAGGGGAGTATCGGCTTTCTTT.

This clonotype qualifies as medium-sized. This chain links TRBV15 with TRBJ1-6; 8 nucleotides agree with TRBD1. The V gene's germline CDR1 is LNHNV and CDR2 YYDKDF (reference sequence). This CDR3 contains 19 residues. Trimming removed 5 bases from V and 0 bases from J; junction bases left unmatched: 12. CDR3 DNA: TGTGCCACCAGCCGCTCCTGGGACAGGTTCGGCTCCTATAATTCACCCCTCCACTTT. Amino acids: CATSRSWDRFGSYNSPLHF.